The 9 T cell receptor beta chains listed next were all sequenced from one sample in a study of cytomegalovirus exposure and HLA in healthy donors. This PCR relied on a set of 60 Vbeta primers and 13 Jbeta primers. Sequencing used immunoSEQ multiplex PCR; TCRdb keeps in-frame clones, though not all of them. The data hold some 100,000 clones, with 79% observed a single time. Input material: PBMCs. The origin of the receptors is a female donor in good health and CMV-seropositive.

The gene calls are TRBV5-4 and TRBJ2-7; a weak D match, TRBD2 (5 bases). CDR1 is SGHNT, CDR2 YYREEE, per germline (reference sequence). V was shortened by 0 bases and J by 3 bases, with 13 bases between the two germline ends. This CDR3 has 15 residues. Here the CDR3 DNA reads TGTGCCAGCAGCTTGGAGGGCGGGCGGTTCTACGAGCAGTACTTC. Translating it yields CASSLEGGRFYEQYF.

V usage is TRBV27 and J usage is TRBJ2-3; 8 positions match TRBD2. With 4 bases clipped from V and 4 bases from J, the junction kept 10 bases outside the gene matches. The germline V gene encodes CDR1 MNHEY and CDR2 SMNVEV (reference sequence). The CDR3 is 16 amino acids. The CDR3 bases are TGTGCCAGCAGTTCCCACGGGAGGGGGAGGGCAGATACGCAGTATTTT. This codes for CASSSHGRGRADTQYF.

The J gene is TRBJ1-1, the V gene TRBV5-1; D perhaps matches TRBD1 (6 bases). This CDR3 spans 15 amino acids. The germline V and J ends were trimmed by 1 base and 0 bases, with 10 bases remaining between them. Germline lookup yields CDR1 SGHRS and CDR2 YFSETQ. This chain's CDR3 is CASSLTGFMNTEAFF. The CDR3 DNA reads TGCGCCAGCAGCTTGACAGGGTTTATGAACACTGAAGCTTTCTTT.

This chain links TRBV25-1 with TRBJ1-4, with TRBD1 identical over 10 bases. V was pared by 1 base and J by 7 bases, with 0 bases of the junction left unmatched. There are 14 residues in the CDR3. Germline CDR1 MGHDK, CDR2 SYGVNS. CDR3 protein: CASSEWDRGEKLFF. CDR3 DNA: TGTGCCAGCAGTGAATGGGACAGGGGTGAAAAACTGTTTTTT.

The gene calls are TRBV15 and TRBJ2-1, with D uncertain. Trimming pared 0 bases from V and 9 bases from J, leaving 9 bases between. Germline CDR1 and CDR2: LNHNV and YYDKDF (reference sequence). CDR3 size: 13 residues. This CDR3 is CATSRDPPGEQFF. Written as DNA, the CDR3 is TGTGCCACCAGCAGAGATCCCCCGGGTGAGCAGTTCTTC.

CDR3 residues: CASSGAASSYNEQFF. The CDR3, as DNA: TGCGCCAGCAGTGGAGCGGCGAGCTCCTACAATGAGCAGTTCTTC. The chain uses TRBV10-2 and TRBJ2-1; perhaps TRBD2 as D (5 bases). Trimming pared 4 bases from V and 0 bases from J, leaving 10 bases between. CDR1 is WSHSY and CDR2 is SAAADI in the germline V gene. CDR3 size: 15 residues.

The table lists this clone with a few counts. This chain links TRBV11-2 with TRBJ2-2, with 8 bases matching TRBD1. The CDR3 runs to 15 residues. Looked up from germline, CDR1 is SGHAT and CDR2 is FQNNGV. The V gene end was trimmed by 5 bases and the J gene end by 4 bases; junction bases not matched to a gene: 6. As DNA, the CDR3 is TGTGCCAGCAGCCCTACGACAGGGGTCACCGGGGAGCTGTTTTTT. Amino acids: CASSPTTGVTGELFF.

This chain uses TRBV5-1 with TRBJ1-1; 7 bases fit TRBD1. This CDR3 has 16 residues. The trim removed 1 base at V and 1 base at J, leaving 7 bases unmatched. Germline lookup yields CDR1 SGHRS and CDR2 YFSETQ. The CDR3 reads CASSLITGTANTEAFF. CDR3 in DNA: TGCGCCAGCAGCTTGATTACCGGGACAGCGAACACTGAAGCTTTCTTT.

V and J are TRBV6-5 and TRBJ2-7; possibly TRBD1 for D (6 bases). Trimming removed 5 bases from V and 3 bases from J, with 11 bases in between. Germline assignment: CDR1 MNHEY and CDR2 SVGAGI. The CDR3 is 13 residues long. The CDR3 reads CASSPGQIYEQYF. The DNA for the CDR3 is TGTGCCAGCAGTCCCGGACAGATCTACGAGCAGTACTTC.